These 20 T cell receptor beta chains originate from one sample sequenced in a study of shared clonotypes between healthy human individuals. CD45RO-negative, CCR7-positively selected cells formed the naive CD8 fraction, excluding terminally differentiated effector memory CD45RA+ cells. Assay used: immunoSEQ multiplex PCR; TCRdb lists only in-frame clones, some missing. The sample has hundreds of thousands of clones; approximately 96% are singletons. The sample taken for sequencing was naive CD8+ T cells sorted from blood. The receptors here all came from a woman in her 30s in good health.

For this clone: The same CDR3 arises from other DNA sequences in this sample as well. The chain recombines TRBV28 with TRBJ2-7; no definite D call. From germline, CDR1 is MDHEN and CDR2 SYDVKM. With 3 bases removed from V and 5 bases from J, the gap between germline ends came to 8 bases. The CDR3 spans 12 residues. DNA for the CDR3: TGTGCCAGCAGTTTTGGTGGGGACGAGCAGTACTTC. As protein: CASSFGGDEQYF.

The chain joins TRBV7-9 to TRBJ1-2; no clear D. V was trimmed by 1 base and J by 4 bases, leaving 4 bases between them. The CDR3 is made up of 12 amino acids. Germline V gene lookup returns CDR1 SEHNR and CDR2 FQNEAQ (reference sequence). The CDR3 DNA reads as TGTGCCAGCAGCTTAGGTGGCTATGGCTACACCTTC. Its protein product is CASSLGGYGYTF.

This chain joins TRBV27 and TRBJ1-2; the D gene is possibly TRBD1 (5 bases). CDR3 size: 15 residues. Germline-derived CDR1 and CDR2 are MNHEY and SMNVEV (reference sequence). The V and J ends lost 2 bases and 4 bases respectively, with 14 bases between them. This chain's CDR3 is CASSLLGGGGYGYTF. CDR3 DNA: TGTGCCAGCAGTTTACTAGGCGGGGGGGGCTATGGCTACACCTTC.

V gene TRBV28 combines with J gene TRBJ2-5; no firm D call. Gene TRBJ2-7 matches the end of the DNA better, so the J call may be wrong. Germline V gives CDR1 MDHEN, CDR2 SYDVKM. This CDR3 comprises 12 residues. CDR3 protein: CASSLYRYEQYF. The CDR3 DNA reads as TGTGCCAGCAGTTTATATCGGTACGAGCAGTACTTC.

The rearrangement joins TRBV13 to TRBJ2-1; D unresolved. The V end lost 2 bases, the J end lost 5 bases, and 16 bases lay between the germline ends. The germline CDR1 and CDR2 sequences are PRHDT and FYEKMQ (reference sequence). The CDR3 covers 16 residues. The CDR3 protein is CASSLRPLVPHNEQFF. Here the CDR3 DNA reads TGTGCCAGCAGCTTAAGACCCCTTGTTCCCCACAATGAGCAGTTCTTC.

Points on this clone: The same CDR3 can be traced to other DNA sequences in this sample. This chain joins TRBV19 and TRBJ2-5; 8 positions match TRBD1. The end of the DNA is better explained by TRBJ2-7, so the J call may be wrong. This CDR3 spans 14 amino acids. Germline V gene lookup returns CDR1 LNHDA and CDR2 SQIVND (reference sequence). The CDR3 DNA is TGTGCCAGTAGTATTGGGACAGGACTCTACGAGCAGTACTTC. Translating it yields CASSIGTGLYEQYF.

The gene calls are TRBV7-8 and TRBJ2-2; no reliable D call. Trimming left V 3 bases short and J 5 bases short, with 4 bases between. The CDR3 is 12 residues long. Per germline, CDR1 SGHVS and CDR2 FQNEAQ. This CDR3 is CASSLGTGELFF. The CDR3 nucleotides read TGTGCCAGCAGCTTGGGGACCGGGGAGCTGTTTTTT. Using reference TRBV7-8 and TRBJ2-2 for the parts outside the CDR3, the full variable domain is GAGVSQSPRYKVAKRGQDVALRCDPISGHVSLFWYQQALGQGPEFLTYFQNEAQLDKSGLPSDRFFAERPEGSVSTLKIQRTQQEDSAVYLCASSLGTGELFFGEGSRLTVL.

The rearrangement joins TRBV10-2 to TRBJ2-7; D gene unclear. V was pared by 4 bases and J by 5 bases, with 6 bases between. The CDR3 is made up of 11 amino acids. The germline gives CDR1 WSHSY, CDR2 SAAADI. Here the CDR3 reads CASSVRDEQYF. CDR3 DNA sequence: TGCGCCAGCAGTGTTAGGGACGAGCAGTACTTC.

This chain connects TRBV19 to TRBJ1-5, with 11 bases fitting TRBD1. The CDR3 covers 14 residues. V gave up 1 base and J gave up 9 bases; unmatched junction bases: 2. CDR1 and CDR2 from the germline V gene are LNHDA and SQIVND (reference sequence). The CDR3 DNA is TGTGCCAGTAGTATAGGGACAGGGGGCTGGCCCCAGCATTTT. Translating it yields CASSIGTGGWPQHF.

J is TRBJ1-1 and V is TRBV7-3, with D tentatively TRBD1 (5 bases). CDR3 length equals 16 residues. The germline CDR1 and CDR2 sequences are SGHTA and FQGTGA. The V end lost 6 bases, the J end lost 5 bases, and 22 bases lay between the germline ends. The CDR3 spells CASRLGPDAESTEAFF. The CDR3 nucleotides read TGTGCCAGCAGGCTGGGGCCCGACGCGGAGAGTACTGAAGCTTTCTTT.

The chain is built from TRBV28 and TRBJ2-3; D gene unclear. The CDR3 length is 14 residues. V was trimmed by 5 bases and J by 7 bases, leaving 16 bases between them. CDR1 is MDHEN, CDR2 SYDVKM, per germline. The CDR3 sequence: CASSPLRSRNTQYF. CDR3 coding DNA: TGTGCCAGCAGTCCACTCAGGTCCCGAAATACGCAGTATTTT.

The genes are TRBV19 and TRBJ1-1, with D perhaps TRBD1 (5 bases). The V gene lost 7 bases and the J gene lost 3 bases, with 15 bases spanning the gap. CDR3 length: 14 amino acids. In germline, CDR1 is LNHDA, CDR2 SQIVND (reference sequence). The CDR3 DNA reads TGTGCCAGTACTTTCGGCCAGGGCTACACTGAAGCTTTCTTT. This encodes CASTFGQGYTEAFF.

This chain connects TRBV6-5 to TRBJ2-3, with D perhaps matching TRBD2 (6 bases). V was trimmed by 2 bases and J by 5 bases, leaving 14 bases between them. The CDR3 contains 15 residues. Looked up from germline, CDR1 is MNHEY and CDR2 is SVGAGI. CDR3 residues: CASSYGGVGGDTQYF. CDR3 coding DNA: TGTGCCAGCAGTTACGGGGGAGTGGGGGGAGATACGCAGTATTTT.

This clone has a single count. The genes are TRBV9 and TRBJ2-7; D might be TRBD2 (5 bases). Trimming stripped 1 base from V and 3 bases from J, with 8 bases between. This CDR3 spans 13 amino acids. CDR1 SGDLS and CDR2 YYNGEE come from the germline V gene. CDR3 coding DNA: TGTGCCAGCAGCGTAAGAGAGGGCTACGAGCAGTACTTC. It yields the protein CASSVREGYEQYF.

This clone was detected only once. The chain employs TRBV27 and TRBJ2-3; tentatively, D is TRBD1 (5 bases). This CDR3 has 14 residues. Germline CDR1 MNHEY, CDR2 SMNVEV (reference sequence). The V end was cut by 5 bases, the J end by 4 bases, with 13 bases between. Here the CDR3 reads CASSPPTEPDTQYF. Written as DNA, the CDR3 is TGTGCCAGCAGTCCCCCGACAGAGCCAGATACGCAGTATTTT.

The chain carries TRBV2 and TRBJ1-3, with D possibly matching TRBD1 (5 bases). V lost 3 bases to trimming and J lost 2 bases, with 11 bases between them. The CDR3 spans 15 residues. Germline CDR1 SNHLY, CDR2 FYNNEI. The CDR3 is CASSDTSGTGNTIYF. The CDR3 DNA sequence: TGTGCCAGCAGTGATACATCAGGGACTGGAAACACCATATATTTT.

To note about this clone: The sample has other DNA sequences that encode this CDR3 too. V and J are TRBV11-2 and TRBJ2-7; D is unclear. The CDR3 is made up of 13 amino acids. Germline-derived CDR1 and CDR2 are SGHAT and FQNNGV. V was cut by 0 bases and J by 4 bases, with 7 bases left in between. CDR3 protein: CASSLDTGYEQYF. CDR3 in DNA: TGTGCCAGCAGCTTAGATACCGGTTACGAGCAGTACTTC.

CDR3 nucleotides: TGTGCCAGCAGCTTGGGACTAACCACCTACGAGCAGTACTTC. Protein sequence: CASSLGLTTYEQYF. The genes are TRBV11-2 and TRBJ2-7, with 7 bases aligning to TRBD2. V shed 3 bases and J 2 bases; nucleotides not matched to a gene: 4. The CDR3 is 14 residues long. The germline V gene has CDR1 SGHAT and CDR2 FQNNGV.

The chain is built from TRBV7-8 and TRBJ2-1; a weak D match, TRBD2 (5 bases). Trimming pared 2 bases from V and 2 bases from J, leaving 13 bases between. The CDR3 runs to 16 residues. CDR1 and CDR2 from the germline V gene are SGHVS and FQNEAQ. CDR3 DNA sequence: TGTGCCAGCAGCTTAAGTTATCGGCGGGCCTACAATGAGCAGTTCTTC. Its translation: CASSLSYRRAYNEQFF.

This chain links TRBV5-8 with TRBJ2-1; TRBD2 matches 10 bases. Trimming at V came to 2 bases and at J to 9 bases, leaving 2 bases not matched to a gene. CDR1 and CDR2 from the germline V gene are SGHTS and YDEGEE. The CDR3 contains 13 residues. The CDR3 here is CASSLAGGREQFF. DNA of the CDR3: TGTGCCAGCAGCTTAGCGGGAGGGCGTGAGCAGTTCTTC.